This T cell receptor (beta chain) came from a study of OX40 agonist ivuxolimab in advanced cancers. Study information: People who had prior anti-PD-1, anti-PD-L1 or anti-CTLA-4 therapy could take part, and about 37% had some.

TCRdb's table, derived via immunoSEQ multiplex PCR, lists solely in-frame clones and lacks some. The profile shows about 40,000 clones, approximately 88% of them singletons. CDR3 length equals 15 residues. Germline V gives CDR1 MGHRA, CDR2 YSYEKL. Deletions cut 1 base from V and 2 bases from J, with 12 bases between. Blood specimens came from baseline, cycle 4 day 1, and cycle 7 day 1. This clone was seen a single time. Specimen: CD4+ or CD8+ T cells sorted from blood, collected in a trial of the OX40 agonist ivuxolimab. This chain joins TRBV4-1 and TRBJ2-7; no firm D call. The sequence was collected from an adult with an advanced solid tumor such as melanoma, head and neck, liver or kidney cancer. The DNA for the CDR3 is TGCGCCAGCAGCCAAGGTAGGCAGGTGGCCTACGAGCAGTACTTC. It encodes CASSQGRQVAYEQYF.